This T cell receptor (beta chain) was obtained from a study of T cell changes during pregnancy in multiple sclerosis. The CDR3 has 14 amino acids. Germline loops: CDR1 SQVTM, CDR2 ANQGSEA. The junction had 9 bases not matched to a gene; V was cut back by 8 bases and J by 5 bases. Sequencing was performed with immunoSEQ multiplex PCR; in TCRdb, only in-frame clones are kept and a portion is missing. The sample has 65,000 to 80,000 clones; about 93% are singletons. The sequence was collected from a female donor with multiple sclerosis, enrolled in a pregnancy study. The sequencing here drew on peripheral blood, taken in the first trimester of pregnancy. J is TRBJ2-1 and V is TRBV29-1; 10 positions match TRBD2. CDR3 residues: CSLKREGQNNEQFF. CDR3 bases: TGCAGCCTTAAGCGGGAGGGCCAAAACAATGAGCAGTTCTTC.